The present T cell receptor beta chain was sequenced within a study of OX40 agonist ivuxolimab in advanced cancers. TCRdb's table, derived via immunoSEQ multiplex PCR, lists solely in-frame clones and lacks some. The data show some 80,000 clones, 85% to 95% seen once. The receptor comes from an adult with an advanced solid tumor such as melanoma, head and neck, liver or kidney cancer. Sequenced material: CD4+ or CD8+ T cells sorted from blood, taken in a trial of the OX40 agonist ivuxolimab.

CDR3 nucleotide sequence: TGTGCCAGCGTCGTCACAGGGGGCGCTGGGGGGAGGGCCAGGTACGAGCAGTACTTC. Protein sequence: CASVVTGGAGGRARYEQYF. The genes are TRBV13 and TRBJ2-7; 9 bases line up with TRBD1. The CDR3 consists of 19 residues. Germline loops: CDR1 PRHDT, CDR2 FYEKMQ (reference sequence). Germline trimming cut 8 bases from V and 4 bases from J; bases unmatched to any gene: 24. The variable domain in full, completed from reference TRBV13 and TRBJ2-7, reads AAGVIQSPRHLIKEKRETATLKCYPIPRHDTVYWYQQGPGQDPQFLISFYEKMQSDKGSIPDRFSAQQFSDYHSELNMSSLELGDSALYFCASVVTGGAGGRARYEQYFGPGTRLTVT.